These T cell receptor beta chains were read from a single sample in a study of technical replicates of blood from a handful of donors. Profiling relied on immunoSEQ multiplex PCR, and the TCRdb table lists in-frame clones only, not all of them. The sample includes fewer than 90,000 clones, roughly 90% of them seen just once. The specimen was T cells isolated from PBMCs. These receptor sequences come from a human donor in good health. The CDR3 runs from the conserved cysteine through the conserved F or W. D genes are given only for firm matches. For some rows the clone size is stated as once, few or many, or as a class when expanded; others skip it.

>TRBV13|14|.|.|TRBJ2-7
CASSFERDLWEQYF
TGTGCCAGCAGCTTTGAACGGGATTTGTGGGAGCAGTACTTC
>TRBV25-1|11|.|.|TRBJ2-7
CASSRSSEQYF
TGTGCCAGCAGTCGGTCGAGCGAGCAGTACTTC
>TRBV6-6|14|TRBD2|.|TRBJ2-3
CASSPSGREDTQYF
TGTGCCAGCTCCCCCAGCGGGAGAGAAGATACGCAGTATTTT
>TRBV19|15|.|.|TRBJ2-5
CASSIGGRSVETQYF
TGTGCCAGTAGTATAGGCGGCCGATCGGTCGAGACCCAGTACTTC
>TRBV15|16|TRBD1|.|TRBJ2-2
CATSRAGGWDTGELFF
TGTGCCACCAGCAGAGCAGGGGGCTGGGACACCGGGGAGCTGTTTTTT
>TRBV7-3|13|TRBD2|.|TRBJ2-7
CASSFAGGWEQYF
TGTGCCAGCAGCTTCGCGGGAGGGTGGGAGCAGTACTTC
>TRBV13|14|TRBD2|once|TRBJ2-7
CASSPGLEEYEQYF
TGTGCCAGCAGCCCTGGACTAGAGGAGTACGAGCAGTACTTC
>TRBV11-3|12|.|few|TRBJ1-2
CASSLGDYGYTF
TGTGCCAGCAGCTTAGGCGACTATGGCTACACCTTC
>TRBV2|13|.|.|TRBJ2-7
CASSLRRAYEQYF
TGTGCCAGCAGCCTCCGGCGGGCCTACGAGCAGTACTTC
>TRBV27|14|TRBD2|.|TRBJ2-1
CASSPLGGTNEQFF
TGTGCCAGCAGTCCTTTGGGAGGGACTAATGAGCAGTTCTTC
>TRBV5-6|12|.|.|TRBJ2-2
CASSFGSGELFF
TGTGCCAGCAGCTTTGGCAGCGGGGAGCTGTTTTTT
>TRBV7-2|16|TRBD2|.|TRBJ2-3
CASSLTSGSYTDTQYF
TGTGCCAGCAGCTTAACTAGCGGGTCCTACACAGATACGCAGTATTTT
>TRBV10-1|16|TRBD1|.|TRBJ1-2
CASSQGTGGTNYGYTF
TGCGCCAGCAGCCAGGGGACAGGGGGAACTAACTATGGCTACACCTTC
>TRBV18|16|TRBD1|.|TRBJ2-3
CASSPFDRGSTDTQYF
TGTGCCAGCTCACCATTCGACAGGGGTTCCACAGATACGCAGTATTTT
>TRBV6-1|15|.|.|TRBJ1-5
CASSEWGGSNQPQHF
TGTGCCAGCAGTGAATGGGGGGGAAGCAATCAGCCCCAGCATTTT
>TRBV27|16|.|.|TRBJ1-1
CASTLRQGSMNTEAFF
TGTGCCAGCACTTTGAGGCAGGGCTCCATGAACACTGAAGCTTTCTTT